The 29 T cell receptor beta chains presented below share a single source sample, sequenced in a study of T-cell reconstitution after alpha-beta-depleted transplantation in children. Preparation of the TCRbeta library used unique molecular identifiers. TCRdb fed the PCR reads into MiXCR, producing one record per CDR3 protein. The data show about 690,000 distinct CDR3 sequences, around a sixth seen once. The sequencing here drew on PBMCs from the stem cell graft donor, taken from the stem cell graft. The source of these receptors is a human donor who donated a stem cell graft to a child with acute myeloid leukemia.

In its sample, this clonotype was seen many times. The chain couples TRBV10-3 to TRBJ2-7; 9 bases fit TRBD2. Germline trimming cut 8 bases from V and 2 bases from J; bases unmatched to any gene: 7. The CDR3 totals 14 residues. Germline assignment: CDR1 ENHRY and CDR2 SYGVKD. The chain's CDR3 is CAIRKERGAYEQYF. CDR3 nucleotide sequence: TGTGCCATCCGGAAGGAGCGGGGGGCCTACGAGCAGTACTTC.

The rearrangement links TRBV4-2 to TRBJ1-3; D may be TRBD1 (6 bases). The CDR3 runs 17 residues. The V gene's germline CDR1 is LGHNA and CDR2 YNFKEQ. Between the trimmed V and J ends, which lost 8 bases and 0 bases, there was a span of 20 bases. The CDR3 region is CASGSLGDTGSGNTIYF. CDR3 sequence (DNA): TGTGCCAGCGGTTCCCTTGGGGACACAGGCTCTGGAAACACCATATATTTT.

This clonotype has at least ten counts. The J gene is TRBJ2-1, the V gene TRBV5-1, with D possibly being TRBD1 or TRBD2 (5 bases each). This CDR3 contains 15 residues. Trimming stripped 5 bases from V and 0 bases from J, with 12 bases between. Germline loops: CDR1 SGHRS, CDR2 YFSETQ. CDR3 bases: TGCGCCAGCAGACGGGACGTCACCTCCTACAATGAGCAGTTCTTC. Residues: CASRRDVTSYNEQFF.

The gene calls are TRBV6-2 or TRBV6-3 and TRBJ1-4; perhaps TRBD1 as D (6 bases). Germline V gene lookup returns CDR1 MNHEY and CDR2 SVGEGT. The V end lost 5 bases, the J end lost 10 bases, and 11 bases lay between the germline ends. The CDR3 extends over 12 amino acids. The DNA of the CDR3 is TGTGCCAGCAGTGCCCGGGACATAAAACTGTTTTTT. This sequence encodes CASSARDIKLFF.

The chain carries TRBV20-1 and TRBJ2-2, with TRBD2 identical over 12 bases. V was clipped by 6 bases and J by 5 bases; unmatched bases: 7. Germline V gene data show CDR1 as DFQATT and CDR2 as SNEGSKA (reference sequence). The length of the CDR3 is 15 residues. CDR3 nucleotides: TGCAGTGCGCCCGGGACTAGCGGGTATACCGGGGAGCTGTTTTTT. It specifies CSAPGTSGYTGELFF.

J is TRBJ1-2 and V is TRBV12-3 or TRBV12-4; the match to TRBD1 covers 8 bases. The CDR3 is 14 residues long. With V trimmed by 5 bases and J by 6 bases, 8 bases remained unmatched. The CDR3 nucleotides read TGTGCCAGCAGTGTTACAGGGGGGTCGGATGGCTACACCTTC. Its protein product is CASSVTGGSDGYTF.

V gene TRBV11-2 combines with J gene TRBJ2-5; no clear D. From germline, CDR1 is SGHAT and CDR2 FQNNGV. Trimming took off 4 bases at V and 4 bases at J, with 7 bases between the two ends. The CDR3 contains 12 residues. This CDR3 reads CASSSTSETQYF. CDR3 bases: TGTGCCAGCAGCTCCACGTCAGAGACCCAGTACTTC.

The chain uses TRBV5-5 and TRBJ2-5, with D possibly being TRBD1 (5 bases). V lost 4 bases and J 3 bases, leaving 19 bases between the germline ends. Per the germline V gene, CDR1 is SGHKS and CDR2 is YYEKEE (reference sequence). The CDR3 totals 16 residues. Here the CDR3 DNA reads TGTGCCAGCAGCAACAAAATCAGGGAAGTGGAAGAGACCCAGTACTTC. It encodes CASSNKIREVEETQYF. Supplemented by reference TRBV5-5 and TRBJ2-5, the full variable domain reads DAGVTQSPTHLIKTRGQQVTLRCSPISGHKSVSWYQQVLGQGPQFIFQYYEKEERGRGNFPDRFSARQFPNYSSELNVNALLLGDSALYLCASSNKIREVEETQYFGPGTRLLVL.

This clonotype was recorded at least ten times. The chain employs TRBV4-2 and TRBJ1-1; the D is unclear. V was shortened by 0 bases and J by 7 bases, with 12 bases between the two germline ends. The germline V gene encodes CDR1 LGHNA and CDR2 YNFKEQ. This CDR3 has 14 amino acids. The CDR3 nucleotides are TGTGCCAGCAGCCAAGAGGTCCGTGATAGTGAAGCTTTCTTT. As protein: CASSQEVRDSEAFF.

Ten or more counts support this clonotype. The chain recombines TRBV12-3 or TRBV12-4 with TRBJ2-7, with D maybe TRBD2 (6 bases). This CDR3 has 15 amino acids. V lost 5 bases to trimming and J lost 3 bases, with 17 bases between them. This chain's CDR3 is CASSPRLAVRYEQYF. CDR3 DNA sequence: TGTGCCAGCAGTCCCCGTTTAGCGGTTCGCTACGAGCAGTACTTC.

This clonotype was observed a few times. The chain links TRBV28 to TRBJ2-1; 7 bases are shared with TRBD1. Germline values: CDR1 MDHEN, CDR2 SYDVKM. CDR3 length: 15 residues. V trimming: 6 bases; J trimming: 3 bases; junction bases outside the gene matches: 8. The CDR3 loop reads CASSLGQQIYNEQFF. For the CDR3, the DNA is TGTGCCAGCAGCCTGGGACAGCAAATCTACAATGAGCAGTTCTTC.

This clonotype was found many times. The rearrangement uses TRBV6-5 and TRBJ2-1, with 7 bases fitting TRBD1. V shed 3 bases and J 0 bases; nucleotides not matched to a gene: 5. The germline gives CDR1 MNHEY, CDR2 SVGAGI. There are 16 residues in the CDR3. Here the CDR3 DNA reads TGTGCCAGCAGTTATGAGCGGACAGGCTCCTACAATGAGCAGTTCTTC. Amino acids: CASSYERTGSYNEQFF.

The V and J genes are TRBV7-2 and TRBJ2-7; possibly TRBD1 for D (6 bases). V was shortened by 8 bases and J by 3 bases, with 14 bases between the two germline ends. The CDR3 is 13 residues long. Per germline, CDR1 SGHTA and CDR2 FQGNSA. This CDR3 reads CASPKQGSYEQYF. The CDR3 nucleotides are TGTGCCAGCCCTAAACAGGGTAGCTACGAGCAGTACTTC.

This clonotype was picked up a small number of times. The chain carries TRBV5-1 and TRBJ2-1; D call uncertain. Trimming took off 0 bases at V and 1 base at J, with 14 bases between the two ends. The CDR3 is made up of 17 amino acids. Looked up from germline, CDR1 is SGHRS and CDR2 is YFSETQ. CDR3 sequence (DNA): TGCGCCAGCAGCTTGGTAAAGGGCGGTGGTTCCTACAATGAGCAGTTCTTC. It translates to CASSLVKGGGSYNEQFF.

This clonotype was counted at least ten times. The chain is built from TRBV5-5 and TRBJ2-6, with D possibly called TRBD1 or TRBD2 (5 bases each). V dropped 2 bases and J dropped 0 bases, with 12 bases sitting between them. Germline V lookup: CDR1 SGHKS, CDR2 YYEKEE (reference sequence). CDR3 length equals 17 residues. The CDR3 DNA reads TGTGCCAGCAGCTTCCGGGACGCAGTCTCTGGGGCCAACGTCCTGACTTTC. Its translation: CASSFRDAVSGANVLTF.

This clonotype turned up a few times. V and J are TRBV5-5 and TRBJ2-2; D might be TRBD2 (5 bases). Germline assignment: CDR1 SGHKS and CDR2 YYEKEE (reference sequence). The CDR3 covers 15 residues. Trimming left V 1 base short and J 3 bases short, with 10 bases between. The CDR3 bases are TGTGCCAGCAGCTTGTTTACCGGGGACACCGGGGAGCTGTTTTTT. Its translation: CASSLFTGDTGELFF.

This clonotype was recorded many times. The CDR3 region is CSVEVRANYGYTF. The DNA of the CDR3 is TGCAGCGTTGAGGTCAGAGCTAACTATGGCTACACCTTC. This chain links TRBV29-1 with TRBJ1-2; D gene ambiguous. Between the trimmed V and J ends, which lost 3 bases and 0 bases, there was a span of 8 bases. This CDR3 is built from 13 residues. Germline lookup yields CDR1 SQVTM and CDR2 ANQGSEA.

This clonotype was seen at least ten times. The V gene is TRBV12-3 or TRBV12-4, the J gene TRBJ2-3, with 7 bases that match TRBD1. This CDR3 spans 14 amino acids. The V segment lost 3 bases and the J segment 2 bases; nucleotides outside the gene matches: 2. Written as DNA, the CDR3 is TGTGCCAGCAGTTTTACAGGGGACACAGATACGCAGTATTTT. This codes for CASSFTGDTDTQYF.

As regards this clonotype: This clone may be a read error of a much larger clone one base away. The V call is TRBV20-1, the J call TRBJ1-1; 7 bases are a match to TRBD1. Per germline, CDR1 DFQATT and CDR2 SNEGSKA (reference sequence). Trimming took 6 bases from V and 7 from J; bases not matched to a gene: 11. This CDR3 comprises 13 residues. The CDR3 is CSASGARGDEAFF. CDR3 DNA: TGCAGTGCATCCGGGGCCAGGGGGGATGAAGCTTTCTTT.

There are many counts of this clonotype. It is likely a read error, because the conserved phenylalanine at the end of the CDR3 is missing. The DNA is omitted, as the CDR3 cannot be located on it reliably, and the CDR3 follows TCRdb's listing. This rearrangement joins TRBV20-1 to TRBJ1-6; TRBD1, the table's D call, lacks a check against the DNA. Germline values: CDR1 DFQATT, CDR2 SNEGSKA (reference sequence). The CDR3 spans 12 amino acids, including both terminal residues. The CDR3 loop is CSARDIPDLPPL.

This clonotype appeared a few times. The genes are TRBV28 and TRBJ2-7, with 9 positions matching TRBD2. The CDR3 totals 14 residues. Germline V lookup: CDR1 MDHEN, CDR2 SYDVKM. Trimming took 3 bases from V and 3 from J; bases not matched to a gene: 3. The CDR3 DNA follows: TGTGCCAGCAGTTTTCGGCGGGGGGGCTACGAGCAGTACGTC. It is translated as CASSFRRGGYEQYV.

This clonotype appeared many times. The V and J genes are TRBV12-3 or TRBV12-4 and TRBJ2-1, with D unclear. V lost 3 bases, J lost 10 bases, and 10 bases lay in between. The CDR3 extends over 12 amino acids. CDR3 amino acids: CASSFPYREQFF. In DNA, the CDR3 is TGTGCCAGCAGTTTTCCATACAGAGAGCAGTTCTTC.

The V gene is TRBV7-9, the J gene TRBJ1-4; D is possibly TRBD1 (5 bases). CDR1 SEHNR and CDR2 FQNEAQ come from the germline V gene (reference sequence). Trimming removed 0 bases from V and 8 bases from J, with 7 bases in between. CDR3 length: 13 residues. The DNA for the CDR3 is TGTGCCAGCAGCTTAGCGGGGGTGGAAAAACTGTTTTTT. It encodes CASSLAGVEKLFF.

This clonotype was counted at least ten times. V is TRBV29-1 and J is TRBJ1-4; TRBD1 matches 11 bases. V dropped 1 base and J dropped 10; count of bases not matched to a gene: 2. Germline CDR1 reads SQVTM; CDR2 reads ANQGSEA. The CDR3 is 13 residues long. CDR3 nucleotides: TGCAGCGTTGAAGGGACAGGGGGCGGAAAACTGTTTTTT. It codes for CSVEGTGGGKLFF. The entire variable domain, with the rest obtained from reference TRBV29-1 and TRBJ1-4, is as follows: SAVISQKPSRDICQRGTSLTIQCQVDSQVTMMFWYRQQPGQSLTLIATANQGSEATYESGFVIDKFPISRPNLTFSTLTVSNMSPEDSSIYLCSVEGTGGGKLFFGSGTQLSVL.

The rearrangement links TRBV7-3 to TRBJ1-4, with D perhaps TRBD1 (5 bases). CDR1 and CDR2 (germline): SGHTA, FQGTGA. Deletions cut 0 bases from V and 4 bases from J, with 9 bases between. The length of the CDR3 is 15 residues. CDR3: CASSLTGARNEKLFF. CDR3 nucleotides: TGTGCCAGCAGCTTAACTGGGGCCCGTAATGAAAAACTGTTTTTT.

This clonotype came up many times. V gene TRBV7-8 combines with J gene TRBJ2-7, with D possibly being TRBD2 (6 bases). The germline CDR1 and CDR2 sequences are SGHVS and FQNEAQ. V was pared by 5 bases and J by 3 bases, with 17 bases between. The CDR3 consists of 15 residues. CDR3 residues: CASSQQGGVGYEQYF. The CDR3, as DNA: TGTGCCAGCAGCCAGCAAGGAGGGGTCGGCTACGAGCAGTACTTC.

This clonotype was seen at least ten times. The V call is TRBV20-1, the J call TRBJ2-1; D not resolved. Germline V gives CDR1 DFQATT, CDR2 SNEGSKA (reference sequence). This CDR3 is 13 amino acids long. Trimming removed 7 bases at V and 1 base at J, with 11 bases between. The CDR3 DNA reads TGCAGTGTGGACCTGGCGTCCTACAATGAGCAGTTCTTC. Its translation is CSVDLASYNEQFF.

This clonotype showed up many times. The rearrangement uses TRBV20-1 and TRBJ2-3, with TRBD2 as a possible D gene (6 bases). Germline-derived CDR1 and CDR2 are DFQATT and SNEGSKA (reference sequence). The CDR3 runs 13 residues. Trimming took off 5 bases at V and 3 bases at J, with 12 bases between the two ends. DNA for the CDR3: TGCAGTGCTCCCGGGGGAGAGACAGATACGCAGTATTTT. This sequence encodes CSAPGGETDTQYF.

The rearrangement joins TRBV20-1 to TRBJ1-1; 10 bases are a match to TRBD1. CDR1 is DFQATT, CDR2 SNEGSKA, per germline (reference sequence). The CDR3 is made up of 14 amino acids. V shed 6 bases and J 4 bases; nucleotides not matched to a gene: 8. For the CDR3, the DNA is TGCAGTGCCGCGACAGGGGGCGCCTTCACTGAAGCTTTCTTT. Amino acids: CSAATGGAFTEAFF.